This T cell receptor beta chain was captured by sequencing in a study of T cells in localized non-small cell lung cancer. Germline assignment: CDR1 MNHNS and CDR2 SASEGT. Between the trimmed V and J ends, which lost 2 bases and 2 bases, there was a span of 13 bases. This CDR3 region has 16 residues. In the case of this clone: Its specificity is unknown.

Profiled with immunoSEQ multiplex PCR; TCRdb holds only in-frame clones, not every one. The sample shows about 8,100 clones, about 93% of them seen only once. Whole-study findings and limits: Among the tissues sampled, uninvolved adjacent lung had the highest T cell clonality, above tumor.

Sequencing was performed on peripheral blood, taken before any cancer treatment. V and J are TRBV6-1 and TRBJ2-4; D not resolved. The origin of this receptor is a woman aged 40-69 years with stage I lung adenocarcinoma. Written as DNA, the CDR3 is TGTGCCAGCAGTGAATTTCGGTCAGGCCCCAAAAACATTCAGTACTTC. It encodes CASSEFRSGPKNIQYF.